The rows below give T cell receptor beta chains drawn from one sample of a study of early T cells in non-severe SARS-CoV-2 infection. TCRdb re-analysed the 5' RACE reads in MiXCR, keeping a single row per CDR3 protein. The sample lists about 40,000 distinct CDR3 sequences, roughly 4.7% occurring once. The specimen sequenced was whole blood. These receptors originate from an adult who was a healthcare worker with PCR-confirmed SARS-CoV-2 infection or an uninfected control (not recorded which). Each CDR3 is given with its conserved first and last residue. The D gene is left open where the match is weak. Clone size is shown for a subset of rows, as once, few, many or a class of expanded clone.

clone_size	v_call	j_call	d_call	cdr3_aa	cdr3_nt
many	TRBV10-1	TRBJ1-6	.	CASSATGKASPLHF	TGCGCCAGCAGTGCTACAGGGAAAGCTTCACCCCTCCACTTT
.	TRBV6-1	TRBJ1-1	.	CASKVLNTEAFF	TGTGCCAGCAAGGTTCTGAACACTGAAGCTTTCTTT
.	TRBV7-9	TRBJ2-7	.	CASSRTAPTYEQYF	TGTGCCAGCAGCCGGACAGCACCTACCTACGAGCAGTACTTC
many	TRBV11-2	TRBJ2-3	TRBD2	CASSLESGISTDTQYF	TGTGCCAGCAGCTTAGAGAGCGGGATAAGCACAGATACGCAGTATTTT
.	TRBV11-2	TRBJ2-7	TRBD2	CASSRTSGTERDEQYF	TGTGCCAGCAGCAGAACTAGCGGGACGGAGCGCGACGAGCAGTACTTC
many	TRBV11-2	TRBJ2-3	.	CASRAGTLTDTQYF	TGTGCCAGCAGAGCCGGGACACTCACAGATACGCAGTATTTT
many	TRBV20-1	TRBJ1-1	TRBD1	CSARKGATFF	TGCAGTGCTAGAAAGGGGGCCACTTTCTTT
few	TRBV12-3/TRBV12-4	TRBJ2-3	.	CASSFAGASTDTQYF	TGTGCCAGCAGTTTCGCAGGGGCGAGCACAGATACGCAGTATTTT
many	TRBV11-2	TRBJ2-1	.	CASSFTGQGEQFF	TGTGCCAGCAGCTTTACGGGGCAGGGTGAGCAGTTCTTC
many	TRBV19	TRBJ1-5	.	CASSDSPNQPQHF	TGTGCCAGCTCGGACAGCCCGAATCAGCCCCAGCATTTT
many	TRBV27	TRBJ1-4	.	CASRRAENEKLFF	TGTGCCAGCCGCCGGGCAGAAAATGAAAAACTGTTTTTT
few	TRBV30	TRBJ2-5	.	CAWSNGYGVQETQYF	TGTGCCTGGAGTAATGGATACGGAGTCCAAGAGACCCAGTACTTC
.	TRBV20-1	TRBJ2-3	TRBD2	CSASDPSGGSTDTQYF	TGCAGTGCTAGCGACCCTAGCGGGGGAAGCACAGATACGCAGTATTTT
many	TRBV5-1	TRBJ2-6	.	CASSLDGSSGANVLTF	TGCGCCAGCAGCTTGGATGGGAGCTCTGGGGCCAACGTCCTGACTTTC
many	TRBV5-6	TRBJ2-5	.	CASSWGETQYF	TGTGCCAGCAGCTGGGGCGAGACCCAGTACTTC
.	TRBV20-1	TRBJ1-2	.	CSATRDGNYGYTF	TGCAGTGCAACCCGGGACGGAAACTATGGCTACACCTTC
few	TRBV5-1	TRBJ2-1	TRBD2	CASSFTLGLAGDNEQFF	TGCGCCAGCAGCTTTACCCTAGGACTAGCGGGGGACAATGAGCAGTTCTTC
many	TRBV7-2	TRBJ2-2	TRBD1	CASSLFTGVTGELFF	TGTGCCAGCAGCTTATTCACAGGGGTCACCGGGGAGCTGTTTTTT
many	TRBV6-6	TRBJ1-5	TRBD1	CASSLLRGNQPQHF	TGTGCCAGCAGTCTTCTCAGGGGGAATCAGCCCCAGCATTTT
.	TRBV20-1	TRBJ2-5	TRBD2	CSAVIAGGRQETQYF	TGCAGTGCGGTAATAGCGGGAGGGCGCCAAGAGACCCAGTACTTC
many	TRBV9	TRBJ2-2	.	CASSEGPTNTGELFF	TGTGCCAGCAGCGAGGGACCCACAAACACCGGGGAGCTGTTTTTT
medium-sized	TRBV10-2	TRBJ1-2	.	CASNEEPNYGYTF	TGCGCCAGCAACGAGGAACCTAACTATGGCTACACCTTC
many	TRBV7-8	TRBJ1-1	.	CASSSGDTSNTEAFF	TGTGCCAGCAGCTCCGGGGACACTTCCAACACTGAAGCTTTCTTT
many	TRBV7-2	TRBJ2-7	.	CASSPAHYGSSYEQYF	TGTGCCAGCAGCCCCGCACATTATGGGAGCTCCTACGAGCAGTACTTC
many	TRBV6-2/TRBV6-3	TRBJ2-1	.	CASSSTTGTEQFF	TGTGCCAGCAGTTCAACCACCGGGACTGAGCAGTTCTTC
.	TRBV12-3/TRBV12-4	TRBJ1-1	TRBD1	CASSMSTGVTEAFF	TGTGCCAGCAGCATGAGTACAGGGGTAACTGAAGCTTTCTTT
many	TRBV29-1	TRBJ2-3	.	CSAPYGDTQYF	TGCAGCGCACCGTATGGGGATACGCAGTATTTT
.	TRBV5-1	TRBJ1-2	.	CASSLSTAPLVYTF	TGCGCCAGCAGCTTGAGTACAGCCCCTCTTGTCTACACCTTC
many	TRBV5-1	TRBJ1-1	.	CASSLVSAQRVSTEAFF	TGCGCCAGCAGCTTGGTTTCGGCTCAAAGGGTGAGCACTGAAGCTTTCTTT
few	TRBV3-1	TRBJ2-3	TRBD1	CASSRQGADTQYF	TGTGCCAGCAGCCGGCAGGGGGCAGATACGCAGTATTTT
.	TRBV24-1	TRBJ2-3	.	CATSDSPHGSTDTQYF	TGTGCCACCAGTGATTCGCCACACGGGAGCACAGATACGCAGTATTTT
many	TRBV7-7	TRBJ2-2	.	CASSLRAARGTGELFF	TGTGCTAGCAGCTTAAGGGCAGCGAGGGGCACCGGGGAGCTGTTTTTT
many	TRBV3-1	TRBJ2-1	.	CASSQDSYYNEQFF	TGTGCCAGCAGCCAGGACAGCTATTACAATGAGCAGTTCTTC
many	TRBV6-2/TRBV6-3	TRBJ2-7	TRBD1	CASRDRVAYEQYF	TGTGCCAGCCGGGACAGGGTCGCCTACGAGCAGTACTTC
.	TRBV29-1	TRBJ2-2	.	CSALRGTPGTGELFF	TGCAGCGCCCTGCGGGGGACACCGGGCACCGGGGAGCTGTTTTTT
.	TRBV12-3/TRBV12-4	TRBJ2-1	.	CATRRRLYNEQFF	TGTGCCACCCGCCGGAGACTATACAATGAGCAGTTCTTC
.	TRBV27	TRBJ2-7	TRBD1	CASSTRTGGYEQYF	TGTGCCAGCTCTACTCGGACAGGGGGTTACGAGCAGTACTTC
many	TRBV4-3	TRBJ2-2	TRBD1	CASSQEGDRLTGELFF	TGCGCCAGCAGCCAAGAGGGGGACAGACTTACCGGGGAGCTGTTTTTT
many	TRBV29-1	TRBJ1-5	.	CSVEDGRGPQHF	TGCAGCGTTGAGGACGGGAGAGGGCCCCAGCATTTT
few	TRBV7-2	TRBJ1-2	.	CASSKPGFYGYTF	TGTGCCAGCAGCAAACCGGGATTCTATGGCTACACCTTC
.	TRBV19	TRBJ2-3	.	CASSVTGPGNTQYF	TGTGCCAGTAGTGTGACAGGACCGGGGAATACGCAGTATTTT
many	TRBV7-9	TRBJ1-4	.	CASSLYGEKLFF	TGTGCCAGCAGCTTATACGGTGAAAAACTGTTTTTT
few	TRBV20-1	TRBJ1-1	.	CSAHPGKTEAFF	TGCAGTGCCCATCCGGGGAAGACTGAAGCTTTCTTT
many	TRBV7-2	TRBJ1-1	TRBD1	CASNPVQGVAFF	TGTGCCAGCAACCCGGTACAGGGGGTAGCTTTCTTT
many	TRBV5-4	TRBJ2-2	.	CASSLYGFTGELFF	TGTGCCAGCAGCTTGTACGGATTCACCGGGGAGCTGTTTTTT
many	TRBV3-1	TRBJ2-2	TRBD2	CASSPSGSESKLFF	TGTGCCAGCAGCCCGAGCGGGAGCGAGAGCAAGCTGTTTTTT
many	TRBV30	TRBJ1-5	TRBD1	CAWSSKGQSNQPQHF	TGTGCCTGGAGTTCGAAGGGACAGAGCAATCAGCCCCAGCATTTT
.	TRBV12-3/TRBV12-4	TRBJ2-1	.	CASSRRDTAYNEQFF	TGTGCCAGCAGCCGCCGGGACACGGCCTACAATGAGCAGTTCTTC
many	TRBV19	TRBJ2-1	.	CASSLTGPRVYNEQFF	TGTGCCAGTAGCCTAACGGGACCCAGGGTCTACAATGAGCAGTTCTTC
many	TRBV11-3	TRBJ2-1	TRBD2	CASSLGTSGRNNEQFF	TGTGCCAGCAGCTTAGGGACTAGCGGGAGAAACAATGAGCAGTTCTTC
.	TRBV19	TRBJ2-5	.	CASRGPGGDAETQYF	TGTGCCAGTAGGGGTCCGGGGGGCGACGCAGAGACCCAGTACTTC
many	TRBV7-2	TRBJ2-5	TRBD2	CASSHSLAGVGETQYF	TGTGCCAGCAGCCACTCACTAGCGGGAGTCGGCGAGACCCAGTACTTC
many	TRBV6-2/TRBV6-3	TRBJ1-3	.	CASSFGGSGNTIYF	TGTGCCAGCAGTTTTGGCGGCTCTGGAAACACCATATATTTT
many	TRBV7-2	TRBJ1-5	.	CASSLKGGQPQHF	TGTGCCAGCAGCTTAAAGGGTGGACAGCCCCAGCATTTT
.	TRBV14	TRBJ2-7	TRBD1	CASSTPGTGANPNSYEQYF	TGTGCCAGCAGCACCCCCGGGACAGGGGCCAATCCAAACTCCTACGAGCAGTACTTC
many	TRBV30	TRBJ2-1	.	CAWSGGTGNEQFF	TGTGCCTGGAGTGGAGGAACAGGCAATGAGCAGTTCTTC
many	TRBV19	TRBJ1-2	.	CASSMGTYGYTF	TGTGCCAGTAGTATGGGCACTTATGGCTACACCTTC
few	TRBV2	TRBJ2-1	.	CASSVMNEQFF	TGTGCCAGCAGTGTCATGAATGAGCAGTTCTTC